These 27 T cell receptor beta chains were all obtained from the same sample, sequenced in a study of blood T cell repertoires in COVID-19. The assay was immunoSEQ multiplex PCR, and TCRdb's table has in-frame clones only and misses some. The table shows a few hundred thousand clones, with around 88% occurring only once. Sequenced material: PBMCs or T cells enriched from blood (not recorded which). The source is a woman aged 45 to 65 with acute COVID-19.

This clone was picked up one time. V gene TRBV9 combines with J gene TRBJ1-5; TRBD1 aligns across 7 bases. Germline CDR1 and CDR2: SGDLS and YYNGEE. CDR3 length equals 15 residues. The V and J ends lost 3 bases and 1 base, in that order; junction bases with no gene match: 4. The CDR3 nucleotides read TGTGCCAGCAGCGGAACAGGGGCGAGCAATCAGCCCCAGCATTTT. Its translation is CASSGTGASNQPQHF.

This clone turned up a few times. The gene calls are TRBV28 and TRBJ1-2, with 8 bases lining up with TRBD1. Per the germline V gene, CDR1 is MDHEN and CDR2 is SYDVKM. The trim removed 6 bases at V and 2 bases at J, leaving 11 bases unmatched. There are 16 residues in the CDR3. The CDR3 region is CASSPTGEAPNYGYTF. CDR3 bases: TGTGCCAGCAGCCCGACAGGGGAAGCGCCCAACTATGGCTACACCTTC.

This chain joins TRBV7-2 and TRBJ1-5, with 8 bases that match TRBD1. Looked up from germline, CDR1 is SGHTA and CDR2 is FQGNSA. V was clipped by 2 bases and J by 3 bases; unmatched bases: 6. The CDR3 length is 16 residues. The chain's CDR3 is CASSLYGQGTNQPQHF. As DNA, the CDR3 is TGTGCCAGCAGCTTATACGGACAGGGTACCAATCAGCCCCAGCATTTT. Combining the CDR3 with reference TRBV7-2 and TRBJ1-5 gives the whole variable domain GAGVSQSPSNKVTEKGKDVELRCDPISGHTALYWYRQSLGQGLEFLIYFQGNSAPDKSGLPSDRFSAERTGGSVSTLTIQRTQQEDSAVYLCASSLYGQGTNQPQHFGDGTRLSIL.

The V gene is TRBV15, the J gene TRBJ2-7; the D gene is possibly TRBD2 (6 bases). Germline CDR1 is LNHNV and CDR2 is YYDKDF (reference sequence). The length of the CDR3 is 13 residues. V was trimmed by 3 bases and J by 7 bases, leaving 13 bases between them. In nucleotides, the CDR3 is TGTGCCACCAGCAGGAGGGAGGCCAGGGAGCAGTACTTC. As protein: CATSRREAREQYF. The complete variable domain, with remaining parts taken from reference TRBV15 and TRBJ2-7, reads DAMVIQNPRYQVTQFGKPVTLSCSQTLNHNVMYWYQQKSSQAPKLLFHYYDKDFNNEADTPDNFQSRRPNTSFCFLDIRSPGLGDTAMYLCATSRREAREQYFGPGTRLTVT.

The CDR3 is CASSPNQGTNEKLFF. The CDR3 DNA is TGTGCCAGCTCACCAAACCAGGGTACTAATGAAAAACTGTTTTTT. This chain connects TRBV18 to TRBJ1-4; D possibly corresponds to TRBD1 (5 bases). The V end lost 2 bases, the J end lost 2 bases, and 9 bases lay between the germline ends. CDR3 length equals 15 residues. Germline CDR1 reads KGHSH; CDR2 reads LQKENI.

This clone was found once. V is TRBV6-2 or TRBV6-3 and J is TRBJ1-1; 8 positions agree with TRBD1. V was pared by 6 bases and J by 5 bases, with 8 bases of the junction left unmatched. Per germline, CDR1 MNHEY and CDR2 SVGEGT. The CDR3 extends over 14 amino acids. The CDR3 loop reads CASSDRGKDTEAFF. CDR3 in DNA: TGTGCCAGCAGCGACAGGGGAAAGGATACTGAAGCTTTCTTT.

This clone was seen only a few times. V usage is TRBV28 and J usage is TRBJ1-6; D gene unclear. The CDR3 extends over 14 amino acids. The V and J ends lost 5 bases and 3 bases respectively, with 8 bases between them. CDR1 and CDR2 (germline): MDHEN, SYDVKM. The DNA for the CDR3 is TGTGCCAGCAGTAGGGAGTTCTATAATTCACCCCTCCACTTT. It yields the protein CASSREFYNSPLHF.

This clone was counted between two and nine times. The chain carries TRBV7-2 and TRBJ1-1, with D unresolved. Per germline, CDR1 SGHTA and CDR2 FQGNSA. CDR3 size: 14 residues. Trimming left V 5 bases short and J 1 base short, with 11 bases between. The CDR3 sequence is CASSPTAGNTEAFF. The CDR3, as DNA: TGTGCCAGCAGCCCCACGGCGGGGAACACTGAAGCTTTCTTT.

This chain uses TRBV15 with TRBJ2-7, with D possibly being TRBD2 (6 bases). The V gene's germline CDR1 is LNHNV and CDR2 YYDKDF (reference sequence). This CDR3 comprises 13 residues. The V gene lost 8 bases and the J gene lost 3 bases, with 14 bases spanning the gap. This CDR3 is CATGGYEVYEQYF. The CDR3 coding sequence is TGTGCCACCGGGGGGTACGAAGTCTACGAGCAGTACTTC.

This chain links TRBV7-6 with TRBJ2-1; maybe TRBD2 (6 bases). Germline V gene sequence: CDR1 SGHVS, CDR2 FNYEAQ. There are 16 residues in the CDR3. With 1 base removed from V and 6 bases from J, the gap between germline ends came to 16 bases. The CDR3 sequence: CASSLGMGGTTNEQFF. The DNA of the CDR3 is TGTGCCAGCAGCTTAGGGATGGGCGGGACCACCAATGAGCAGTTCTTC.

The chain couples TRBV4-3 to TRBJ2-3; 10 nucleotides align to TRBD2. The CDR3 contains 18 residues. Unmatched junction bases numbered 8, after V lost 0 bases and J lost 2 bases. Germline-derived CDR1 and CDR2 are LGHNA and YSLEER. As DNA, the CDR3 is TGCGCCAGCAGCCAAGATAGGGCTAGCGGGAGTGCCACAGATACGCAGTATTTT. Translation: CASSQDRASGSATDTQYF.

CDR3 coding DNA: TGCGCCAGCAGCCAAGGGCCCGTAGAGACCCAGTACTTC. It codes for CASSQGPVETQYF. The V and J genes are TRBV4-1 and TRBJ2-5; D ambiguous. V was clipped by 1 base and J by 4 bases, with 7 bases between them. The CDR3 sequence is 13 residues long. The germline gives CDR1 MGHRA, CDR2 YSYEKL.

The chain uses TRBV7-3 and TRBJ2-7; TRBD1 matches 7 bases. With V trimmed by 11 bases and J by 2 bases, 6 bases remained unmatched. Looked up from germline, CDR1 is SGHTA and CDR2 is FQGTGA. This CDR3 has 12 amino acids. CDR3 sequence: CAGGDRAYEQYF. CDR3 DNA sequence: TGTGCCGGGGGTGACAGGGCCTACGAGCAGTACTTC.

The chain joins TRBV30 to TRBJ2-7; TRBD2 aligns across 11 bases. Per germline, CDR1 GTSNPN and CDR2 SVGIG (reference sequence). The trim removed 3 bases at V and 0 bases at J, leaving 16 bases unmatched. The CDR3 length is 19 residues. The CDR3 region is CAWSTPRAPTSGASYEQYF. CDR3 nucleotide sequence: TGTGCCTGGAGCACACCCCGGGCCCCGACTAGCGGGGCCTCCTACGAGCAGTACTTC. Filled out from reference TRBV30 and TRBJ2-7, the complete variable domain reads SQTIHQWPATLVQPVGSPLSLECTVEGTSNPNLYWYRQAAGRGLQLLFYSVGIGQISSEVPQNLSASRPQDRQFILSSKKLLLSDSGFYLCAWSTPRAPTSGASYEQYFGPGTRLTVT.

The chain uses TRBV28 and TRBJ1-5; possibly TRBD1 for D (6 bases). Deletions cut 4 bases from V and 4 bases from J, with 11 bases between. Germline values: CDR1 MDHEN, CDR2 SYDVKM. CDR3 length: 14 residues. The CDR3 loop reads CASSYRVLNQPQHF. The CDR3 DNA reads as TGTGCCAGCAGTTACAGGGTCCTTAATCAGCCCCAGCATTTT.

In DNA, the CDR3 is TGTGCCTGGAGTGTAGGAAGCGGTTATACGCAGTATTTT. It is translated as CAWSVGSGYTQYF. This chain connects TRBV30 to TRBJ2-3, with D perhaps matching TRBD2 (5 bases). V was shortened by 0 bases and J by 7 bases, with 11 bases between the two germline ends. This CDR3 comprises 13 residues. Looked up from germline, CDR1 is GTSNPN and CDR2 is SVGIG (reference sequence).

The chain couples TRBV29-1 to TRBJ2-1, with a tentative D call TRBD1 (6 bases). This CDR3 has 15 residues. Germline loops: CDR1 SQVTM, CDR2 ANQGSEA. V shed 2 bases and J shed 10 bases, with 21 bases lying between them. The CDR3 protein is CSVEKAVRGAGEQFF. The DNA of the CDR3 is TGCAGCGTTGAAAAGGCCGTCAGGGGCGCGGGCGAGCAGTTCTTC.

V and J are TRBV4-1 and TRBJ1-5; unclear D gene. CDR1 is MGHRA, CDR2 YSYEKL, per germline. The V end lost 0 bases, the J end lost 2 bases, and 5 bases lay between the germline ends. The CDR3 is 14 amino acids. Written as DNA, the CDR3 is TGCGCCAGCAGCCAAGATCCAGGCAATCAGCCCCAGCATTTT. Its translation: CASSQDPGNQPQHF.

The chain is built from TRBV7-9 and TRBJ1-2; 10 nucleotides line up with TRBD1. Per germline, CDR1 SEHNR and CDR2 FQNEAQ (reference sequence). Germline trimming cut 5 bases from V and 3 bases from J; bases unmatched to any gene: 6. The CDR3 extends over 15 amino acids. The CDR3 coding sequence is TGTGCCAGCAGCATTAGACAGGGGGCACACTATGGCTACACCTTC. Amino acid sequence: CASSIRQGAHYGYTF.

This sequence joins TRBV27 and TRBJ2-7; D gene ambiguous. Germline CDR1 and CDR2: MNHEY and SMNVEV (reference sequence). V lost 7 bases, J lost 4 bases, and 20 bases lay in between. This CDR3 has 15 amino acids. CDR3 amino acids: CASTDSGSRLYEQYF. The CDR3 DNA reads as TGTGCCAGCACCGATTCGGGTAGCCGCCTTTACGAGCAGTACTTC.

This rearrangement joins TRBV19 to TRBJ2-3; weak D call: TRBD1 (6 bases). The germline CDR1 and CDR2 sequences are LNHDA and SQIVND (reference sequence). The CDR3 runs to 15 residues. V gave up 1 base and J gave up 8 bases, with 16 bases separating them. CDR3 sequence (DNA): TGTGCCAGTAGTATAGGGCTAGGGGGATGGTCTACGCAGTATTTT. Its translation: CASSIGLGGWSTQYF.

The rearrangement links TRBV4-1 to TRBJ2-3; weak D call: TRBD2 (6 bases). This CDR3 is 16 amino acids long. Trimming pared 1 base from V and 2 bases from J, leaving 13 bases between. The germline V gene has CDR1 MGHRA and CDR2 YSYEKL. CDR3 bases: TGCGCCAGCAGCCAAGGATTCTCGGGAGTCACAGATACGCAGTATTTT. This codes for CASSQGFSGVTDTQYF.

The V call is TRBV29-1, the J call TRBJ2-7; 10 bases map to TRBD1. The CDR3 has 14 residues. Germline V lookup: CDR1 SQVTM, CDR2 ANQGSEA. V lost 4 bases to trimming and J lost 2 bases; unmatched junction nucleotides: 5. The CDR3 sequence: CSVGGQGNAYEQYF. The CDR3 DNA reads TGCAGCGTTGGGGGACAGGGGAACGCCTACGAGCAGTACTTC.

This clone was observed a handful of times. This chain uses TRBV7-9 with TRBJ1-3; D uncertain. CDR1 is SEHNR and CDR2 is FQNEAQ in the germline V gene (reference sequence). The ends were cut back, 5 bases at V and 0 bases at J, with 8 bases in the middle. The CDR3 length is 14 residues. The CDR3 loop is CASSPDFSGNTIYF. CDR3 nucleotide sequence: TGTGCCAGCAGCCCGGACTTCTCTGGAAACACCATATATTTT.

The CDR3 sequence: CASSFGPGTGVFYEQYF. CDR3 DNA sequence: TGTGCCAGCAGTTTTGGACCCGGGACAGGGGTTTTCTACGAGCAGTACTTC. The gene calls are TRBV27 and TRBJ2-7; 10 nucleotides align to TRBD1. The CDR3 is made up of 17 amino acids. Germline V gene data show CDR1 as MNHEY and CDR2 as SMNVEV (reference sequence). V lost 3 bases, J lost 3 bases, and 11 bases stayed unmatched.

The chain links TRBV10-3 to TRBJ1-2, with a weak D call TRBD1 (6 bases). The CDR3 has 14 amino acids. Trimming pared 3 bases from V and 3 bases from J, leaving 11 bases between. The germline V gene encodes CDR1 ENHRY and CDR2 SYGVKD. The CDR3 DNA follows: TGTGCCATCAGTGACCTACAGGGTCACTATGGCTACACCTTC. It yields the protein CAISDLQGHYGYTF.

The genes are TRBV19 and TRBJ1-6; 7 bases are a match to TRBD1. The trim removed 4 bases at V and 7 bases at J, leaving 4 bases unmatched. Germline CDR1 reads LNHDA; CDR2 reads SQIVND (reference sequence). The CDR3 covers 14 residues. CDR3 DNA sequence: TGTGCCAGTAGTAGGGGACAGTTCAATTCACCCCTCCACTTT. Its protein product is CASSRGQFNSPLHF.